A selection of T cell receptor beta chains follows, all from one sample in a study of shared clonotypes between healthy human individuals. Using immunoSEQ multiplex PCR, the repertoire was profiled, and TCRdb retains in-frame clones only, with some absent. This sample has some 480,000 clones, with roughly 78% found just once. The sequenced material came from PBMCs. These receptors all stem from a middle-aged woman in good health. Some clones in this sample may be carry-over from other donors' samples. CDR3s leave out the opening cysteine and the closing phenylalanine or tryptophan.

V gene: TRBV19
J gene: TRBJ2-3
CDR3 protein: ASSIQGRGVLGTDTQY

V gene: TRBV5-4
J gene: TRBJ2-3
CDR3 protein: ASSLVAGGGVDTQY

V gene: TRBV19
J gene: TRBJ2-3
CDR3 protein: ASSPLGGTDTQY

V gene: TRBV7-2
J gene: TRBJ2-7
CDR3 protein: ASSLVATLYEQY

V gene: TRBV7-8
J gene: TRBJ2-7
CDR3 protein: ASSHRDGYEQY

V gene: TRBV30
J gene: TRBJ1-5
CDR3 protein: AWSPSRYQPQH

V gene: TRBV11-2
J gene: TRBJ2-5
CDR3 protein: ASSPRDGGETQY

V gene: TRBV5-6
J gene: TRBJ1-5
CDR3 protein: ASSLATLGDQPQH

V gene: TRBV4-1
J gene: TRBJ1-5
CDR3 protein: ASSQGQGGNQPQH

V gene: TRBV5-6
J gene: TRBJ2-1
CDR3 protein: ASSSWPGGNEQF

V gene: TRBV5-4
J gene: TRBJ2-3
CDR3 protein: ASSWGLASTDTQY

V gene: TRBV11-2
J gene: TRBJ2-7
CDR3 protein: ASSQGLSGLRAEQY

V gene: TRBV29-1
J gene: TRBJ2-7
CDR3 protein: SVEGDRRERSYEQY

V gene: TRBV5-1
J gene: TRBJ1-4
CDR3 protein: ASSSTGEKLF

V gene: TRBV6-1
J gene: TRBJ2-2
CDR3 protein: ASRGGGPDTGELF

V gene: TRBV30
J gene: TRBJ1-5
CDR3 protein: AWSKGGQPPH

V gene: TRBV7-9
J gene: TRBJ2-7
CDR3 protein: ASSPGGGWSYEQY

V gene: TRBV7-9
J gene: TRBJ1-2
CDR3 protein: ASSLSGTEVYGYT

V gene: TRBV7-9
J gene: TRBJ2-1
CDR3 protein: ASSLAFGFNEQF

V gene: TRBV19
J gene: TRBJ1-2
CDR3 protein: ASSWLENYGYT